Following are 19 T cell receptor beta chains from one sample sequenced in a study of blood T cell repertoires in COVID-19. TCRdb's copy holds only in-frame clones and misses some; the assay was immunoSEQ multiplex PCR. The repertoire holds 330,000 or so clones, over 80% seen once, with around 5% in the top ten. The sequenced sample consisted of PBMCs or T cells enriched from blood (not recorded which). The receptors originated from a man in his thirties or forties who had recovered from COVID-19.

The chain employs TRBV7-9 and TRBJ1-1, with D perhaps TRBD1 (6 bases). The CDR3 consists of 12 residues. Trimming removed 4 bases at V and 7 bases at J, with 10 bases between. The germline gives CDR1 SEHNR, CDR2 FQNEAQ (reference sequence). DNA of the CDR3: TGTGCCAGCAGCTCCACAGGGTATGAAGCTTTCTTT. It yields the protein CASSSTGYEAFF.

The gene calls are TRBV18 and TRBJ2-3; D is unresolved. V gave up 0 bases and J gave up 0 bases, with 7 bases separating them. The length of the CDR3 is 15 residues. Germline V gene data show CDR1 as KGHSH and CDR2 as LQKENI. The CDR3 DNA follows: TGTGCCAGCTCACCACCAAGTACTAGCACAGATACGCAGTATTTT. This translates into CASSPPSTSTDTQYF.

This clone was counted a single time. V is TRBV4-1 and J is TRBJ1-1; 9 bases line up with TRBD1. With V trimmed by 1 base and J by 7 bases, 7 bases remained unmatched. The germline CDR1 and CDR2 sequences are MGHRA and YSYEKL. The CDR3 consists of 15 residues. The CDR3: CASSQAGTGRSEAFF. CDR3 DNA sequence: TGCGCCAGCAGCCAAGCGGGGACAGGGAGAAGTGAAGCTTTCTTT.

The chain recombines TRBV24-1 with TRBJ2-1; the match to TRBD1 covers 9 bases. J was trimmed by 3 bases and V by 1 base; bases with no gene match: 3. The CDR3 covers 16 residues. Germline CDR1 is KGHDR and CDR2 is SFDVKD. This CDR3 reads CATSDFPGQGYNEQFF. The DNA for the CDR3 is TGTGCCACCAGTGATTTCCCGGGACAGGGCTACAATGAGCAGTTCTTC.

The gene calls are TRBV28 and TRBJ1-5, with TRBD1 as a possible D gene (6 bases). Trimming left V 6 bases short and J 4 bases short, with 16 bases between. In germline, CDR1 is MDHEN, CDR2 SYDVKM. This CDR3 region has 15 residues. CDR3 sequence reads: CASSEQGWENQPQHF. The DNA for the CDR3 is TGTGCCAGCAGCGAACAGGGTTGGGAGAATCAGCCCCAGCATTTT.

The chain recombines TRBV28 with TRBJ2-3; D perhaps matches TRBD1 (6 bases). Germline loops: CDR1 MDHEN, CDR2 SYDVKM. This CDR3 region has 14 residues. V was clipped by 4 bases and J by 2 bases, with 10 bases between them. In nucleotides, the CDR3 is TGTGCCAGCAGTTCGACAGGACTCACAGATACGCAGTATTTT. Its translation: CASSSTGLTDTQYF.

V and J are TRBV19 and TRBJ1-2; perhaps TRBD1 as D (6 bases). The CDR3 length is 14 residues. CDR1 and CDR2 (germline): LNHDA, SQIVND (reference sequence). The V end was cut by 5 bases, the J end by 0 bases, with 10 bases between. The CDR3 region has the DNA TGTGCCAGTAGTCCACGGACAGCTAACTATGGCTACACCTTC. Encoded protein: CASSPRTANYGYTF.

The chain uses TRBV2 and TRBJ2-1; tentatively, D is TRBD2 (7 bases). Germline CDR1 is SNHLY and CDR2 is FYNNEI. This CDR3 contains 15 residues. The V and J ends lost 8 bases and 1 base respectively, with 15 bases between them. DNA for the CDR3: TGTGCCAGCGCCGGGGGGCGGGGGTCCTACAATGAGCAGTTCTTC. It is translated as CASAGGRGSYNEQFF.

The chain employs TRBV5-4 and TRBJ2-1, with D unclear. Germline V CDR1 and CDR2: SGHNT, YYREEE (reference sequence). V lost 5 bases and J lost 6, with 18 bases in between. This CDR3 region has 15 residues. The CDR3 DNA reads TGTGCCAGCAGGCGCGACCAGAGCCCGGGCAATGAGCAGTTCTTC. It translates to CASRRDQSPGNEQFF.

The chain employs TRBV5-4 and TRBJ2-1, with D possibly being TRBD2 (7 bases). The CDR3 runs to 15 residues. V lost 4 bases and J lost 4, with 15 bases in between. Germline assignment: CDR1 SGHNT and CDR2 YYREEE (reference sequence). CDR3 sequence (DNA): TGTGCCAGCAGCACCCGCGGGGGCGCGTACAATGAGCAGTTCTTC. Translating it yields CASSTRGGAYNEQFF.

Here the CDR3 reads CASSIDWWTVNQPQHF. DNA of the CDR3: TGTGCCAGTAGTATAGATTGGTGGACAGTCAATCAGCCCCAGCATTTT. The rearrangement links TRBV19 to TRBJ1-5, with D perhaps TRBD1 (6 bases). The CDR3 runs 16 residues. CDR1 is LNHDA, CDR2 SQIVND, per germline (reference sequence). V lost 0 bases to trimming and J lost 3 bases, with 12 bases between them.

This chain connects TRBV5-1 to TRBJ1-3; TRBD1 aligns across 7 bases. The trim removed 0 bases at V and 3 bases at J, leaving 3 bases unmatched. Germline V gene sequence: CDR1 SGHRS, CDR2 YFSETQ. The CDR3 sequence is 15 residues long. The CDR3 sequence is CASSLVGGGGNTIYF. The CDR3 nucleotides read TGCGCCAGCAGCTTGGTAGGGGGCGGTGGAAACACCATATATTTT. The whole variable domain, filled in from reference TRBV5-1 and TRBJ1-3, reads KAGVTQTPRYLIKTRGQQVTLSCSPISGHRSVSWYQQTPGQGLQFLFEYFSETQRNKGNFPGRFSGRQFSNSRSEMNVSTLELGDSALYLCASSLVGGGGNTIYFGEGSWLTVV.

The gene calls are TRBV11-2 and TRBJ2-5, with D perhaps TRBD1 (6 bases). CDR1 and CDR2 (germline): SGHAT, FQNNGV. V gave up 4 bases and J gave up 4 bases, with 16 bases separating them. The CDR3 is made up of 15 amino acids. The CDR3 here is CASSYTGIGSETQYF. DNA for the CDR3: TGTGCCAGCAGCTACACAGGGATAGGCTCAGAGACCCAGTACTTC.

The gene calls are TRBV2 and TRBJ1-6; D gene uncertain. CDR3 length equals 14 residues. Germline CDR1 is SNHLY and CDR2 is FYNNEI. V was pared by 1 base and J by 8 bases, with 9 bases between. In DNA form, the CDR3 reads TGTGCCAGCAGTGAAGATAACAGTTATTCACCCCTCCACTTT. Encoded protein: CASSEDNSYSPLHF.

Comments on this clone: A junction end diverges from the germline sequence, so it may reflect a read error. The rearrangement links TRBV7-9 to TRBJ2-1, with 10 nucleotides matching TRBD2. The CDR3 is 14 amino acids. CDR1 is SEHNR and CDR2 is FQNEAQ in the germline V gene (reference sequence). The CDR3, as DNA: TGTGCCAGCAGCCTAGCGGGGGCTTACAATGAGCAGTTCTTC. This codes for CASSLAGAYNEQFF.

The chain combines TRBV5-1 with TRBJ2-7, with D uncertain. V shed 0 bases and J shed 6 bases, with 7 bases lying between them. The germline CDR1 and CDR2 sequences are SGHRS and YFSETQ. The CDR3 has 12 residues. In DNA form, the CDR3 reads TGCGCCAGCAGCTTGGGTCAGATCGAGCAGTACTTC. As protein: CASSLGQIEQYF.

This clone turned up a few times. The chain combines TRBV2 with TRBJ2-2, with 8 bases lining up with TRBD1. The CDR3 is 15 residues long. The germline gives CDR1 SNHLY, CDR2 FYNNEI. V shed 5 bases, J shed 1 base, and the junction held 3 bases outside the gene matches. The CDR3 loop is CASSPDRVNTGELFF. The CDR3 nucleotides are TGTGCCAGCAGTCCGGACAGGGTGAACACCGGGGAGCTGTTTTTT.

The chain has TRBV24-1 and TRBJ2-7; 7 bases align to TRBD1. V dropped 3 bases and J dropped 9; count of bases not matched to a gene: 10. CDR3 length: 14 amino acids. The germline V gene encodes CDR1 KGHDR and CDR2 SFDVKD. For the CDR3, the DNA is TGTGCCACCAGTGATATCGACAGGGTTATAGGGCAGTACTTC. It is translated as CATSDIDRVIGQYF.

In DNA, the CDR3 is TGCGCCAGCAGCTTGGAGGCAGGGACTTATAATGAAAAACTGTTTTTT. Translating it yields CASSLEAGTYNEKLFF. V usage is TRBV5-1 and J usage is TRBJ1-4, with TRBD1 as a possible D gene (5 bases). Between the trimmed V and J ends, which lost 0 bases and 4 bases, there was a span of 13 bases. Germline CDR1 SGHRS, CDR2 YFSETQ. The CDR3 is made up of 16 amino acids.